This T cell receptor (beta chain) emerged from a study of cytomegalovirus exposure and HLA in healthy donors. Whole-study findings and limits: High sensitivity and specificity were reportedly achieved when the classifier diagnosed cytomegalovirus status. Researchers reported from a later analysis that most CMV-associated TCR beta chains appeared HLA-restricted.

A multiplex PCR was run with 60 Vbeta primers and 13 Jbeta primers. The authors' processing: A follow-up analysis tallied tens of millions of unique TCR beta chains, approximately 11 million shared. TCRdb's table, derived via immunoSEQ multiplex PCR, lists solely in-frame clones and lacks some. The V and J calls and clone size were taken over from that table, and D and trimming were inferred from the DNA. The sample lists over 100,000 clones; roughly three quarters were seen once. The CDR3 loop spans 14 amino acids. V was cut by 5 bases and J by 8 bases, with 16 bases left in between. Germline values: CDR1 MNHEY, CDR2 SVGAGI. Note on this clone: The target antigen is unknown.

Sequencing was done on a sample of PBMCs. The clonotype was recovered from a male donor in good health and CMV-seropositive. This rearrangement joins TRBV6-5 to TRBJ2-1; perhaps TRBD2 as D (5 bases). CDR3: CASSPSPKRDEQFF. The DNA for the CDR3 is TGTGCCAGCAGTCCTAGCCCTAAACGCGATGAGCAGTTCTTC.